A single sample gave rise to the 7 T cell receptor beta chains below, sequenced in a study of T cells after yellow fever vaccination. TCRdb used MiXCR to reprocess the 5' RACE reads, holding one entry per CDR3 protein. The sample has 500,000 to 700,000 distinct CDR3 sequences; less than 20% are singletons. The sequencing here drew on PBMCs, taken 15 days after the yellow fever booster vaccination. The receptor source for this set is a man aged 25 to 45 who received the YFV17D yellow fever vaccine.

J is TRBJ2-7 and V is TRBV18, with 9 positions matching TRBD2. With V trimmed by 2 bases and J by 3 bases, 5 bases remained unmatched. This CDR3 is built from 15 residues. The germline V gene encodes CDR1 KGHSH and CDR2 LQKENI. In DNA, the CDR3 is TGTGCCAGCTCACCAGCTAGCGGGGAACTCTACGAGCAGTACTTC. Protein: CASSPASGELYEQYF.

The rearrangement joins TRBV20-1 to TRBJ1-6; D gene unclear. V was clipped by 3 bases and J by 10 bases, with 7 bases between them. CDR3 length: 11 amino acids. The germline CDR1 and CDR2 sequences are DFQATT and SNEGSKA (reference sequence). Written as DNA, the CDR3 is TGCAGTGCTAGTGGGCGCTCACCCCTCCACTTT. Its translation is CSASGRSPLHF.

A note on this clonotype: The junction shows a germline mismatch at one end, possibly a read error. This chain connects TRBV9 to TRBJ2-1; unclear D gene. The CDR3 covers 11 residues. Per germline, CDR1 SGDLS and CDR2 YYNGEE. The CDR3 DNA reads as TGTGCCAGCAGCGCCCCGGGTCCCAAGATCTTC. It translates to CASSAPGPKIF.

This clonotype occurred a few times. V gene TRBV4-3 combines with J gene TRBJ2-7, with 12 bases lining up with TRBD2. Germline loops: CDR1 LGHNA, CDR2 YSLEER. The ends lost 2 bases at V and 10 bases at J; junction bases unmatched: 9. There are 15 residues in the CDR3. Written as DNA, the CDR3 is TGCGCCAGCAGCCAATTGCTGACTAGCGGGAGATCTCAGTACTTC. Translating gives CASSQLLTSGRSQYF.

CDR3 sequence: CASSPAGTSAYNEQFF. Here the CDR3 DNA reads TGTGCCAGCAGCCCTGCCGGGACTAGCGCCTACAATGAGCAGTTCTTC. The chain combines TRBV5-5 with TRBJ2-1; 10 nucleotides align to TRBD2. There are 16 residues in the CDR3. V trimming: 4 bases; J trimming: 2 bases; junction bases outside the gene matches: 6. Germline V gene data show CDR1 as SGHKS and CDR2 as YYEKEE (reference sequence).

V usage is TRBV6-1 and J usage is TRBJ2-2, with 12 bases identical to TRBD1. Germline CDR1 is MNHNS and CDR2 is SASEGT. J was trimmed by 6 bases and V by 6 bases; bases with no gene match: 8. The CDR3 covers 16 residues. CDR3 sequence reads: CASSHGTGGASGELFF. The CDR3 nucleotides read TGTGCCAGCAGCCATGGGACAGGGGGCGCTTCCGGGGAGCTGTTTTTT.

This clonotype was seen more than once but under ten times. This chain joins TRBV20-1 and TRBJ2-5, with a tentative D call TRBD2 (5 bases). Germline V gene sequence: CDR1 DFQATT, CDR2 SNEGSKA (reference sequence). Trimming took off 5 bases at V and 5 bases at J, with 12 bases between the two ends. CDR3 length equals 12 residues. CDR3 sequence: CSAGGPGETQYF. The DNA of the CDR3 is TGCAGTGCTGGTGGGCCGGGGGAGACCCAGTACTTC.